The T cell receptor (beta chain) described here comes from a study of cytomegalovirus exposure and HLA in healthy donors. With respect to this clone: Its antigen is not known.

Sequencing used immunoSEQ multiplex PCR; TCRdb keeps in-frame clones, though not all of them. The sample contains some 150,000 clones, over 80% of which appear only once. Study results and limitations: The tendency of first-cohort TCR clusters to co-occur in the 120 validation repertoires was identified by a subsequent analysis.

This sequence was found in a woman in her 30s in good health and CMV-seropositive. Sequenced: PBMCs.

The CDR3 is CATSGFGQGPYEQYF. CDR3 DNA sequence: TGTGCCACCAGCGGTTTTGGACAGGGACCCTACGAGCAGTACTTC. This chain joins TRBV15 and TRBJ2-7; 8 bases align to TRBD1. This CDR3 spans 15 amino acids. Germline V gene lookup returns CDR1 LNHNV and CDR2 YYDKDF (reference sequence). Trimming took 5 bases from V and 2 from J; bases not matched to a gene: 8.